These 16 T cell receptor beta chains were sequenced from one sample in a study of blood T cells in healthy people across ages. A second PCR of 7 to 11 cycles used a sample-barcoded 5' primer and a J-beta primer mix. TCRdb called the 5' RACE reads again in MiXCR, with one record for every CDR3 protein. The sample consists of some 1.4 million distinct CDR3 sequences, around 42% of them appearing once. The sample was blood. These receptors all come from a woman under 30 in good health.

The chain links TRBV4-1 to TRBJ2-3; 9 nucleotides align to TRBD2. The CDR3 runs 17 residues. The germline V gene has CDR1 MGHRA and CDR2 YSYEKL. With V trimmed by 0 bases and J by 1 base, 5 bases remained unmatched. CDR3 residues: CASSQDALAGGTDTQYF. The CDR3 DNA reads as TGCGCCAGCAGCCAAGATGCGTTAGCGGGGGGCACAGATACGCAGTATTTT.

This clonotype was found once. The chain carries TRBV20-1 and TRBJ1-2; maybe TRBD1 (6 bases). There are 14 residues in the CDR3. Trimming took 1 base from V and 3 from J, leaving 12 bases between them. The germline CDR1 and CDR2 sequences are DFQATT and SNEGSKA (reference sequence). CDR3 region: CSARAQGPYYGYTF. The CDR3 region has the DNA TGCAGTGCTAGAGCACAGGGTCCCTACTATGGCTACACCTTC.

The count of this clonotype is one. The J gene is TRBJ1-2, the V gene TRBV20-1; 7 bases line up with TRBD1. V lost 6 bases to trimming and J lost 3 bases; unmatched junction nucleotides: 7. CDR3 length: 13 amino acids. Germline V gene data show CDR1 as DFQATT and CDR2 as SNEGSKA (reference sequence). Written as DNA, the CDR3 is TGCAGTGCCGTTGGGACAGACCACTATGGCTACACCTTC. Translation: CSAVGTDHYGYTF.

The chain couples TRBV7-2 to TRBJ1-1, with D uncertain. V was shortened by 4 bases and J by 11 bases, with 20 bases between the two germline ends. Per the germline V gene, CDR1 is SGHTA and CDR2 is FQGNSA. This CDR3 has 14 amino acids. DNA of the CDR3: TGTGCCAGCAGCTCCCTAGGAGCCGTTACTGGGGCTTTCTTT. Translating it yields CASSSLGAVTGAFF. The full variable domain, completed using reference TRBV7-2 and TRBJ1-1, is GAGVSQSPSNKVTEKGKDVELRCDPISGHTALYWYRQSLGQGLEFLIYFQGNSAPDKSGLPSDRFSAERTGGSVSTLTIQRTQQEDSAVYLCASSSLGAVTGAFFGQGTRLTVV.

This clonotype appeared a few times. The rearrangement joins TRBV20-1 to TRBJ2-1; no firm D call. In germline, CDR1 is DFQATT, CDR2 SNEGSKA (reference sequence). V dropped 4 bases and J dropped 7 bases, with 20 bases sitting between them. CDR3 size: 15 residues. This chain's CDR3 is CSANPADTPRNEQFF. CDR3 nucleotide sequence: TGCAGTGCTAATCCGGCAGACACGCCTCGGAATGAGCAGTTCTTC.

V usage is TRBV5-1 and J usage is TRBJ2-1; 10 positions agree with TRBD2. Germline CDR1 and CDR2: SGHRS and YFSETQ. The CDR3 totals 19 residues. V was clipped by 2 bases and J by 0 bases; unmatched bases: 11. CDR3 bases: TGCGCCAGCAGCTTCCGGGCTAGCGGGGGACCCTTCTCCTACAATGAGCAGTTCTTC. It translates to CASSFRASGGPFSYNEQFF.

Only a few counts were recorded for this clonotype. The chain links TRBV20-1 to TRBJ1-1; D uncertain. V was shortened by 7 bases and J by 11 bases, with 17 bases between the two germline ends. This CDR3 has 11 amino acids. The germline gives CDR1 DFQATT, CDR2 SNEGSKA (reference sequence). This CDR3 reads CSVPRVGYAFF. In nucleotides, the CDR3 is TGCAGTGTTCCCCGGGTAGGGTATGCTTTCTTT.

This clonotype was observed a few times. V usage is TRBV4-1 and J usage is TRBJ1-5; 7 nucleotides align to TRBD1. V gave up 0 bases and J gave up 1 base; unmatched junction bases: 24. CDR3 length: 23 amino acids. The V gene's germline CDR1 is MGHRA and CDR2 YSYEKL. The CDR3 nucleotides read TGCGCCAGCAGCCAAGATCAGATACTCAATCGTGGCAGGGGGTCGCGGAGCAATCAGCCCCAGCATTTT. Amino acid sequence: CASSQDQILNRGRGSRSNQPQHF.

V is TRBV7-2 and J is TRBJ1-1; D is unresolved. Germline values: CDR1 SGHTA, CDR2 FQGNSA. The CDR3 spans 13 residues. Trimming removed 5 bases at V and 8 bases at J, with 15 bases between. The CDR3 protein is CASSPKRRGEAFF. The CDR3 DNA is TGTGCCAGCAGCCCCAAACGGCGGGGAGAAGCTTTCTTT.

This clonotype appeared a few times. Germline is not matched at one junction end, which may reflect a read error. V and J are TRBV15 and TRBJ1-4; tentatively, D is TRBD1 (6 bases). Germline V gene lookup returns CDR1 LNHNV and CDR2 YYDKDF (reference sequence). The CDR3 consists of 15 residues. This CDR3 reads CATSGDSRGGEKLFF. In DNA, the CDR3 is TGTGCCACCAGCGGAGACAGTCGAGGGGGTGAAAAACTGTTTTTT.

J is TRBJ2-3 and V is TRBV7-2; D call uncertain. The germline V gene encodes CDR1 SGHTA and CDR2 FQGNSA. V was clipped by 1 base and J by 1 base, with 9 bases between them. This CDR3 contains 15 residues. CDR3 coding DNA: TGTGCCAGCAGCTTAGGGGGATATCGCACAGATACGCAGTATTTT. Protein: CASSLGGYRTDTQYF.

The V and J genes are TRBV6-5 and TRBJ2-6, with 7 positions matching TRBD2. Germline CDR1 and CDR2: MNHEY and SVGAGI. Trimming removed 6 bases from V and 2 bases from J; junction bases left unmatched: 7. The CDR3 covers 16 residues. CDR3 bases: TGTGCCAGCAGGGAGAGAGCGGGGCCTGGGGCCAACGTCCTGACTTTC. Translated, it gives CASRERAGPGANVLTF.

About this clonotype: This may arise from a read error, as a much more abundant clone is one base away. The DNA is left out, because the CDR3 cannot be placed on it with certainty; the CDR3 is given as TCRdb lists it. The chain couples TRBV3-1 to TRBJ2-3. The CDR3 is made up of 16 amino acids, end residues included. CDR1 is LGHDT and CDR2 is YNNKEL in the germline V gene (reference sequence). CDR3 residues: CASSQGVAAGTDTRYF.

Points on this clonotype: This sequence may be a read error, since a much larger clone differs from it by one base. CDR3 amino acids: CAGSFDIYGYTF. The DNA of the CDR3 is TGTGCCGGCAGCTTCGACATCTATGGCTACACCTTC. This chain links TRBV12-3 or TRBV12-4 with TRBJ1-2, with no clear D. The CDR3 runs 12 residues.

This clonotype came up once. A much larger clone differs by one base, so this may be a read error. The chain carries TRBV29-1 and TRBJ2-1, with 10 bases fitting TRBD1. Trimming removed 4 bases from V and 10 bases from J; junction bases left unmatched: 7. The CDR3 has 13 amino acids. CDR1 is SQVTM and CDR2 is ANQGSEA in the germline V gene. The CDR3, as DNA: TGCAGCGTTGGGACAGGGGGAACCTACGAGCAGTTCTTC. Protein sequence: CSVGTGGTYEQFF.

V gene TRBV10-3 combines with J gene TRBJ2-1, with 11 bases lining up with TRBD2. Germline lookup yields CDR1 ENHRY and CDR2 SYGVKD. The J segment lost 9 bases and the V segment lost 6 bases, leaving 10 bases of the junction unmatched. The CDR3 has 15 amino acids. CDR3 residues: CAISPTSGVLGEQFF. CDR3 in DNA: TGTGCCATCAGCCCGACTAGCGGGGTTCTCGGTGAGCAGTTCTTC.